This TCR beta chain was recorded in a study of chemoradiotherapy in HPV16-positive cancers. Study-wide context: Functional T-cell assays on a couple of HPV16-positive patients' cells defined candidate HPV-specific clones and common TCR motifs.

Repertoires were generated with immunoSEQ multiplex PCR, while TCRdb's copy carries only in-frame clones and drops some. The sample contains approximately 9,300 clones, 91% of which appear only once. The CDR3 contains 14 residues. In germline, CDR1 is SGHRS, CDR2 YFSETQ. V dropped 4 bases and J dropped 1 base, with 11 bases sitting between them. Samples were taken several times over chemoradiotherapy. The material sequenced was blood, taken from a patient who underwent chemoradiotherapy. This chain uses TRBV5-1 with TRBJ2-5, with D perhaps matching TRBD1 (5 bases). The TCR sequence derives from a human donor with HPV-associated anogenital cancer. The CDR3: CASSLKGPQETQYF. The CDR3 bases are TGCGCCAGCAGCCTGAAGGGGCCCCAAGAGACCCAGTACTTC.